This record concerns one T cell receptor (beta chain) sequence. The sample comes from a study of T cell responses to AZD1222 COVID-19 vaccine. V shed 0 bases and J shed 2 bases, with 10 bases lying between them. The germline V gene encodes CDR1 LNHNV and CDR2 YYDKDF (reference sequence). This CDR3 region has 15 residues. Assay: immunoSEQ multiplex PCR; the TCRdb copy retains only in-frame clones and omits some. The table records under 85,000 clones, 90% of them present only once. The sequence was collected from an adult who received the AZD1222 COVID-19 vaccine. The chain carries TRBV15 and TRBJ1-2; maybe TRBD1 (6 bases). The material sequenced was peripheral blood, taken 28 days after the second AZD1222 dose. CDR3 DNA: TGTGCCACCAGCAGAGATGGGGGACAAAACTATGGCTACACCTTC. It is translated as CATSRDGGQNYGYTF.